One and the same sample provided the 24 T cell receptor beta chains below, sequenced in a study of T cell responses to AZD1222 COVID-19 vaccine. The data were produced by immunoSEQ multiplex PCR, yet TCRdb's version contains in-frame clones alone and is incomplete. The repertoire includes 90,000 to 120,000 clones, 85% to 90% of them detected once, and 16% sits in the top ten. This specimen consisted of peripheral blood, obtained on day 0 of AZD1222 vaccination. Receptor source: an adult in good health.

V gene TRBV28 combines with J gene TRBJ1-4; possibly TRBD1 for D (5 bases). Trimming removed 2 bases at V and 3 bases at J, with 10 bases between. This CDR3 is built from 15 residues. CDR1 MDHEN and CDR2 SYDVKM come from the germline V gene. The CDR3 is CASSLASGSNEKLFF. The DNA for the CDR3 is TGTGCCAGCAGTTTAGCGTCAGGGTCTAATGAAAAACTGTTTTTT.

This chain links TRBV3-1 (or the pseudogene TRBV3-2) with TRBJ2-5, with 14 bases aligning to TRBD2. The CDR3 covers 13 residues. V gave up 1 base and J gave up 13 bases; unmatched junction bases: 2. Germline-derived CDR1 and CDR2 are LGHDT and YNNKEL (reference sequence). The CDR3 loop is CASSQGLAGGLYF. The CDR3 region has the DNA TGTGCCAGCAGCCAAGGACTAGCGGGGGGGCTGTACTTC.

This chain joins TRBV27 and TRBJ1-2; D perhaps matches TRBD1 (6 bases). The CDR3 is 15 residues long. Trimming shortened V by 5 bases and J by 7 bases, and 20 bases separated the two germline ends. Germline CDR1 MNHEY, CDR2 SMNVEV (reference sequence). CDR3 amino acids: CASSPTTGTHGGYTF. CDR3 bases: TGTGCCAGCAGTCCCACGACAGGTACCCACGGTGGCTACACCTTC.

DNA of the CDR3: TGTGCCAGCAGCTTCCCCCCGAGGGGCCGACGAAACACCATATATTTT. This sequence encodes CASSFPPRGRRNTIYF. The rearrangement links TRBV11-2 to TRBJ1-3, with a tentative D call TRBD1 (5 bases). V shed 3 bases and J shed 5 bases, with 17 bases lying between them. This CDR3 has 16 amino acids. Looked up from germline, CDR1 is SGHAT and CDR2 is FQNNGV.

The genes are TRBV6-6 and TRBJ1-2; D is possibly TRBD1 (6 bases). V was shortened by 8 bases and J by 11 bases, with 18 bases between the two germline ends. Germline values: CDR1 MNHNY, CDR2 SVGAGI (reference sequence). This CDR3 contains 12 residues. CDR3 protein: CASSPRGRGYTF. CDR3 DNA sequence: TGTGCCAGCTCTCCCCGAGGCAGGGGTTACACCTTC.

This chain links TRBV5-1 with TRBJ1-5, with D possibly matching TRBD1 (5 bases). The CDR3 runs 15 residues. The germline CDR1 and CDR2 sequences are SGHRS and YFSETQ. The germline V and J ends were trimmed by 0 bases and 5 bases, with 12 bases remaining between them. CDR3 in amino acids: CASSLAGGIYQPQHF. CDR3 sequence (DNA): TGCGCCAGCAGCTTGGCGGGGGGGATCTATCAGCCCCAGCATTTT. Together with reference TRBV5-1 and TRBJ1-5, the CDR3 gives the full variable domain: KAGVTQTPRYLIKTRGQQVTLSCSPISGHRSVSWYQQTPGQGLQFLFEYFSETQRNKGNFPGRFSGRQFSNSRSEMNVSTLELGDSALYLCASSLAGGIYQPQHFGDGTRLSIL.

V gene TRBV5-1 combines with J gene TRBJ2-1; D ambiguous. Trimming left V 0 bases short and J 13 bases short, with 14 bases between. The CDR3 has 13 amino acids. Germline CDR1 is SGHRS and CDR2 is YFSETQ. CDR3 nucleotide sequence: TGCGCCAGCAGCTTGGAGAGACATATACAACAGTTCTTC. Translation: CASSLERHIQQFF.

V is TRBV6-6 and J is TRBJ2-1; D perhaps matches TRBD1 (7 bases). The CDR3 extends over 17 amino acids. Trimming removed 6 bases from V and 6 bases from J, with 24 bases in between. The germline V gene encodes CDR1 MNHNY and CDR2 SVGAGI (reference sequence). CDR3 sequence reads: CASSRRGMTGNLNEQFF. CDR3 sequence (DNA): TGTGCCAGCAGCCGACGCGGGATGACAGGGAACCTCAATGAGCAGTTCTTC.

The V call is TRBV3-1 (or the pseudogene TRBV3-2), the J call TRBJ1-1; a possible D gene is TRBD1 (5 bases). Germline V lookup: CDR1 LGHDT, CDR2 YNNKEL (reference sequence). The ends were cut back, 3 bases at V and 8 bases at J, with 7 bases in the middle. The CDR3 loop spans 11 amino acids. CDR3 sequence reads: CASSHRGEAFF. In nucleotides, the CDR3 is TGTGCCAGCAGCCATAGGGGCGAAGCTTTCTTT.

The genes are TRBV18 and TRBJ2-1; D is perhaps TRBD1 (6 bases). Trimming took off 2 bases at V and 5 bases at J, with 13 bases between the two ends. The CDR3 covers 15 residues. Germline CDR1 is KGHSH and CDR2 is LQKENI. The CDR3 sequence is CASSPARGSDNEQFF. Written as DNA, the CDR3 is TGTGCCAGCTCACCAGCCAGGGGTTCAGACAATGAGCAGTTCTTC.

This clone was detected a few times. Other nucleotide sequences in the sample specify the same CDR3. The chain uses TRBV7-3 and TRBJ1-6; D remains ambiguous. V dropped 5 bases and J dropped 8 bases, with 16 bases sitting between them. The CDR3 covers 15 residues. Germline CDR1 is SGHTA and CDR2 is FQGTGA. CDR3 sequence: CASSPTALSDSPLHF. The CDR3 DNA reads as TGTGCCAGCAGCCCTACAGCGCTCTCGGATTCACCCCTCCACTTT.

This clone appeared a few times. The chain has TRBV6-2 or TRBV6-3 and TRBJ2-1, with 9 bases identical to TRBD2. Germline V CDR1 and CDR2: MNHEY, SVGEGT. This CDR3 is 16 amino acids long. Losses at the gene ends were 0 bases for V and 7 bases for J; bases not matched to a gene: 7. Here the CDR3 DNA reads TGTGCCAGCAGTTACTCGATTCTAGCGGGGTTAAATGAGCAGTTCTTC. It yields the protein CASSYSILAGLNEQFF.

V gene TRBV13 combines with J gene TRBJ1-5, with 9 bases lining up with TRBD1. The CDR3 is 15 residues long. V lost 3 bases and J lost 7; bases outside the gene matches: 7. Germline assignment: CDR1 PRHDT and CDR2 FYEKMQ (reference sequence). The DNA of the CDR3 is TGTGCCAGCAGCTTGCGGGACAGGGTCGGGCAGCCCCAGCATTTT. Its translation is CASSLRDRVGQPQHF. Supplemented by reference TRBV13 and TRBJ1-5, the full variable domain reads AAGVIQSPRHLIKEKRETATLKCYPIPRHDTVYWYQQGPGQDPQFLISFYEKMQSDKGSIPDRFSAQQFSDYHSELNMSSLELGDSALYFCASSLRDRVGQPQHFGDGTRLSIL.

The V and J genes are TRBV7-9 and TRBJ1-1, with no clear D. CDR3 length equals 13 residues. From germline, CDR1 is SEHNR and CDR2 FQNEAQ (reference sequence). Trimming cost V 1 base and J 0 bases, with 3 bases left between them. The CDR3 DNA reads as TGTGCCAGCAGCTTAGTCCTGAACACTGAAGCTTTCTTT. Translation gives CASSLVLNTEAFF.

The chain has TRBV5-1 and TRBJ1-1; a possible D gene is TRBD1 (5 bases). Germline V lookup: CDR1 SGHRS, CDR2 YFSETQ. The CDR3 covers 15 residues. V lost 2 bases, J lost 1 base, and 12 bases lay in between. CDR3 in amino acids: CASSFSGMGNTEAFF. The CDR3 DNA reads as TGCGCCAGCAGCTTTTCAGGGATGGGGAACACTGAAGCTTTCTTT.

V usage is TRBV5-1 and J usage is TRBJ2-4; 9 bases match TRBD1. The V segment lost 4 bases and the J segment 8 bases; nucleotides outside the gene matches: 4. Germline CDR1 SGHRS, CDR2 YFSETQ. The CDR3 is made up of 13 amino acids. The CDR3 DNA sequence: TGCGCCAGCAGCCCGGGACAGGGTGACATTCAGTACTTC. Translating it yields CASSPGQGDIQYF.

This clone was observed a single time. The chain links TRBV28 to TRBJ2-7, with D hard to call. The CDR3 loop spans 14 amino acids. Looked up from germline, CDR1 is MDHEN and CDR2 is SYDVKM. V was shortened by 3 bases and J by 5 bases, with 14 bases between the two germline ends. The DNA for the CDR3 is TGTGCCAGCAGTTTTGAAAGAGGAAGGGACGAGCAGTACTTC. Translating it yields CASSFERGRDEQYF.

The rearrangement uses TRBV19 and TRBJ2-7, with 8 nucleotides matching TRBD1. Per the germline V gene, CDR1 is LNHDA and CDR2 is SQIVND (reference sequence). Unmatched junction bases numbered 7, after V lost 3 bases and J lost 3 bases. There are 15 residues in the CDR3. The CDR3 protein is CASSIGLDRVYEQYF. In nucleotides, the CDR3 is TGTGCCAGTAGTATTGGTCTGGACAGGGTCTACGAGCAGTACTTC.

J is TRBJ1-1 and V is TRBV19; maybe TRBD1 (6 bases). CDR3 length equals 14 residues. V lost 3 bases and J lost 0, with 8 bases in between. Germline lookup yields CDR1 LNHDA and CDR2 SQIVND (reference sequence). In nucleotides, the CDR3 is TGTGCCAGTAGTATGGGGACACTGAACACTGAAGCTTTCTTT. Amino acid sequence: CASSMGTLNTEAFF.

The V and J genes are TRBV5-6 and TRBJ2-4; perhaps TRBD2 as D (6 bases). The CDR3 is 12 amino acids. The V gene lost 3 bases and the J gene lost 7 bases, with 8 bases spanning the gap. CDR1 is SGHDT, CDR2 YYEEEE, per germline. The CDR3 sequence is CASSSGGNIQYF. The CDR3 DNA reads TGTGCCAGCAGCTCTGGAGGGAACATTCAGTACTTC.

V usage is TRBV6-5 and J usage is TRBJ1-2, with D unclear. Per the germline V gene, CDR1 is MNHEY and CDR2 is SVGAGI. CDR3 size: 12 residues. Deletions cut 6 bases from V and 4 bases from J, with 9 bases between. The CDR3 sequence is CASSPRGYGYTF. CDR3 sequence (DNA): TGTGCCAGCAGCCCCCGGGGCTATGGCTACACCTTC.

The V call is TRBV30, the J call TRBJ1-2; D unresolved. Germline-derived CDR1 and CDR2 are GTSNPN and SVGIG (reference sequence). This CDR3 is 14 amino acids long. The germline V and J ends were trimmed by 3 bases and 7 bases, with 18 bases remaining between them. The CDR3 DNA sequence: TGTGCCTGGAGGGTGACCGGGGTCCAATCTGGCTACACCTTC. The encoded protein is CAWRVTGVQSGYTF.

In its sample, this clone was seen a few times. This rearrangement joins TRBV19 to TRBJ2-3; D might be TRBD1 (6 bases). This CDR3 has 15 amino acids. Germline CDR1 reads LNHDA; CDR2 reads SQIVND (reference sequence). Trimming left V 6 bases short and J 3 bases short, with 16 bases between. This CDR3 reads CASSLGQIGTDTQYF. CDR3 coding DNA: TGTGCCAGTAGCCTTGGACAGATAGGGACAGATACGCAGTATTTT.

This clone has a single count. This chain links TRBV18 with TRBJ1-5; perhaps TRBD1 as D (6 bases). Trimming pared 6 bases from V and 6 bases from J, leaving 18 bases between. CDR1 is KGHSH and CDR2 is LQKENI in the germline V gene. The CDR3 covers 15 residues. The CDR3 sequence is CASSSNIQGGQPQHF. DNA of the CDR3: TGTGCCAGCTCCTCAAATATACAGGGCGGTCAGCCCCAGCATTTT.